The 30 T cell receptor beta chains reported below all come from one sample, sequenced in a study of blood T cells in healthy people across ages. Primers used in a second PCR of about 7 to 12 cycles were a sample-barcoded 5' primer and a J-beta primer mix. TCRdb analysed the 5' RACE reads with MiXCR anew, one entry per CDR3 protein. The sample yields fewer than 2 million distinct CDR3 sequences, 30% to 40% seen once. Material for sequencing was blood. These receptors came from a human donor in good health.

The chain is built from TRBV11-2 and TRBJ1-2; D unclear. Germline V gene data show CDR1 as SGHAT and CDR2 as FQNNGV. Trimming stripped 9 bases from V and 0 bases from J, with 17 bases between. The CDR3 has 15 residues. CDR3 residues: CASSTSSRANYGYTF. The CDR3 DNA reads as TGTGCCAGTAGCACGTCCAGCCGAGCTAACTATGGCTACACCTTC.

The chain combines TRBV15 with TRBJ2-7; 8 nucleotides agree with TRBD1. The CDR3 loop spans 16 amino acids. The germline gives CDR1 LNHNV, CDR2 YYDKDF (reference sequence). V dropped 0 bases and J dropped 4; count of bases not matched to a gene: 8. The CDR3 DNA is TGTGCCACCAGCAGAGATCGGGGGACAGGATCATACGAGCAGTACTTC. This gives the protein CATSRDRGTGSYEQYF.

This clonotype was detected only a few times. The V call is TRBV3-1, the J call TRBJ2-1; TRBD2 aligns across 8 bases. CDR3 size: 14 residues. Germline-derived CDR1 and CDR2 are LGHDT and YNNKEL (reference sequence). V was pared by 0 bases and J by 9 bases, with 4 bases of the junction left unmatched. The CDR3 nucleotides are TGTGCCAGCAGCCAAGACCGGGGGGGAAGTGAGCAGTTCTTC. Translated: CASSQDRGGSEQFF.

V and J are TRBV29-1 and TRBJ2-3; no reliable D call. This CDR3 comprises 12 residues. The V gene's germline CDR1 is SQVTM and CDR2 ANQGSEA. The V end lost 4 bases, the J end lost 4 bases, and 9 bases lay between the germline ends. The CDR3 DNA reads as TGCAGCGTTGCAAATGACCCAGATACGCAGTATTTT. Its translation is CSVANDPDTQYF.

This clonotype has more than one count but fewer than ten. The chain combines TRBV20-1 with TRBJ2-4; D remains unclear. V lost 2 bases and J 5 bases, leaving 13 bases between the germline ends. Germline V gene lookup returns CDR1 DFQATT and CDR2 SNEGSKA (reference sequence). This CDR3 has 14 amino acids. The CDR3 DNA sequence: TGCAGTGCTAGAATGGGTAGTCCCCAAAACATTCAGTACTTC. Translation: CSARMGSPQNIQYF.

The chain uses TRBV5-1 and TRBJ1-2, with D unclear. Germline CDR1 is SGHRS and CDR2 is YFSETQ. This CDR3 region has 16 residues. The germline V and J ends were trimmed by 4 bases and 8 bases, with 24 bases remaining between them. In nucleotides, the CDR3 is TGCGCCAGCAGCATCGGGATCCAACTTAATCCTATGGGCTACACCTTC. This sequence encodes CASSIGIQLNPMGYTF.

The V call is TRBV30, the J call TRBJ1-2; no reliable D call. The germline gives CDR1 GTSNPN, CDR2 SVGIG (reference sequence). This CDR3 region has 14 residues. The germline V and J ends were trimmed by 0 bases and 2 bases, with 10 bases remaining between them. This CDR3 is CAWSVRTENYGYTF. For the CDR3, the DNA is TGTGCCTGGAGTGTCCGGACCGAGAACTATGGCTACACCTTC.

The chain is built from TRBV6-5 and TRBJ1-1; D is uncertain. This CDR3 has 18 amino acids. Per the germline V gene, CDR1 is MNHEY and CDR2 is SVGAGI. Trimming took 3 bases from V and 0 from J, leaving 20 bases between them. Written as DNA, the CDR3 is TGTGCCAGCAGTTATCCCCTTGCAGGACCGGGAATGAACACTGAAGCTTTCTTT. Protein: CASSYPLAGPGMNTEAFF.

The CDR3 coding sequence is TGCAGTGCTAGAGTCGACAGGGTAGGCTCCTACGAGCAGTACTTC. It is translated as CSARVDRVGSYEQYF. The rearrangement joins TRBV20-1 to TRBJ2-7; 7 bases align to TRBD1. There are 15 residues in the CDR3. Germline CDR1 reads DFQATT; CDR2 reads SNEGSKA (reference sequence). The V gene end was trimmed by 1 base and the J gene end by 0 bases; junction bases not matched to a gene: 6.

The genes are TRBV5-1 and TRBJ2-3, with TRBD2 as a possible D gene (6 bases). The CDR3 consists of 16 residues. Germline CDR1 and CDR2: SGHRS and YFSETQ. V was cut by 2 bases and J by 6 bases, with 19 bases left in between. CDR3 sequence: CASSLDGTPHVDTQYF. The CDR3 bases are TGCGCCAGCAGCTTAGACGGGACTCCCCACGTCGATACGCAGTATTTT.

A few counts support this clonotype. The chain has TRBV6-5 and TRBJ1-2; 8 bases match TRBD1. The CDR3 contains 14 residues. V shed 4 bases, J shed 4 bases, and the junction held 5 bases outside the gene matches. Germline CDR1 reads MNHEY; CDR2 reads SVGAGI. CDR3 DNA sequence: TGTGCCAGCAGTTGGGCTGACAGGGGCTATGGCTACACCTTC. Translated: CASSWADRGYGYTF.

Details on this clonotype: Relative to the germline gene, one junction end is altered; a read error may explain this. The CDR3: CASSQVGREDEQYF. CDR3 bases: TGCGCCAGCAGCCAAGTCGGGAGGGAAGACGAACAGTACTTC. V gene TRBV4-1 combines with J gene TRBJ2-7, with 8 bases lining up with TRBD2. The germline gives CDR1 MGHRA, CDR2 YSYEKL. The CDR3 spans 14 residues.

This clonotype was detected only a few times. Here the CDR3 reads CASSRDRGRRGYTF. In nucleotides, the CDR3 is TGTGCCAGCAGTAGGGACAGGGGGCGCAGGGGCTACACCTTC. The V and J genes are TRBV12-3 or TRBV12-4 and TRBJ1-2; 12 nucleotides align to TRBD1. The CDR3 has 14 amino acids. The J segment lost 8 bases and the V segment lost 5 bases, leaving 6 bases of the junction unmatched.

This clonotype was seen a few times. V is TRBV10-3 and J is TRBJ2-7; TRBD1 matches at 12 bases. This CDR3 region has 16 residues. Trimming removed 2 bases from V and 3 bases from J; junction bases left unmatched: 5. Germline CDR1 reads ENHRY; CDR2 reads SYGVKD. CDR3 bases: TGTGCCATCAGTGAGGAGGGACAGGGGGCGTTCTACGAGCAGTACTTC. This translates into CAISEEGQGAFYEQYF.

This rearrangement joins TRBV12-3 or TRBV12-4 to TRBJ2-3, with unresolved D. The CDR3 extends over 13 amino acids. V was pared by 10 bases and J by 1 base, with 12 bases between. As DNA, the CDR3 is TGTGCCAACGCTGTGGTGGGCACAGATACGCAGTATTTT. Amino acids: CANAVVGTDTQYF.

The table lists this clonotype with a count of one. V gene TRBV12-3 or TRBV12-4 combines with J gene TRBJ2-3; D call uncertain. The CDR3 length is 12 residues. V lost 5 bases, J lost 9 bases, and 12 bases lay in between. CDR3 DNA sequence: TGTGCCAGCAGTAGCCTCAGGATAACGCAGTATTTT. Protein: CASSSLRITQYF.

The chain is built from TRBV6-2 or TRBV6-3 and TRBJ1-5; possible D gene TRBD1, 6 bases. CDR3 length equals 14 residues. The V end was cut by 6 bases, the J end by 3 bases, with 12 bases between. The germline V gene has CDR1 MNHEY and CDR2 SVGEGT. CDR3 residues: CASRTPGHNQPQHF. The CDR3 nucleotides are TGTGCCAGCAGGACCCCGGGACACAATCAGCCCCAGCATTTT.

This clonotype turned up a few times. The chain carries TRBV4-3 and TRBJ2-7, with TRBD1 matching over 11 bases. This CDR3 region has 16 residues. Trimming cost V 3 bases and J 3 bases; bases outside gene matches: 7. Per the germline V gene, CDR1 is LGHNA and CDR2 is YSLEER. Written as DNA, the CDR3 is TGCGCCAGCAGCCAGGGTCCGGGACAGGGGGTCTACGAGCAGTACTTC. This translates into CASSQGPGQGVYEQYF.

V gene TRBV4-1 combines with J gene TRBJ2-5; 9 positions match TRBD2. The CDR3 length is 17 residues. Trimming cost V 1 base and J 5 bases; bases outside gene matches: 11. The germline gives CDR1 MGHRA, CDR2 YSYEKL. The CDR3 region is CASSQVGRAGGGETQYF. CDR3 nucleotides: TGCGCCAGCAGCCAAGTCGGTCGAGCGGGGGGCGGTGAGACCCAGTACTTC.

The table lists this clonotype with a few counts. V is TRBV7-9 and J is TRBJ1-4; D gene ambiguous. With 2 bases removed from V and 12 bases from J, the gap between germline ends came to 7 bases. The germline V gene encodes CDR1 SEHNR and CDR2 FQNEAQ (reference sequence). The CDR3 has 11 residues. CDR3 coding DNA: TGTGCCAGCAGCTTAATGCGGGAACTGTTTTTT. Its translation is CASSLMRELFF.

The chain links TRBV7-9 to TRBJ2-5, with D unresolved. The J call is in doubt because the DNA end fits TRBJ2-7 better. CDR3 length: 15 amino acids. The germline gives CDR1 SEHNR, CDR2 FQNEAQ (reference sequence). In nucleotides, the CDR3 is TGTGCCAGCAGCTCCCTGAGTTTCCGGTCCGACGAGCAGTACTTC. Translating it yields CASSSLSFRSDEQYF.

The CDR3 DNA is TGCAGTGCTAGAATTCGGGGGCTTTACAATGAGCAGTTCTTC. Translation: CSARIRGLYNEQFF. The chain combines TRBV20-1 with TRBJ2-1, with D perhaps being TRBD1 or TRBD2 (6 bases each). This CDR3 has 14 amino acids. Between the trimmed V and J ends, which lost 2 bases and 4 bases, there was a span of 12 bases. Germline V lookup: CDR1 DFQATT, CDR2 SNEGSKA (reference sequence).

The rearrangement joins TRBV4-1 to TRBJ1-5; possible D gene TRBD1, 5 bases. Germline assignment: CDR1 MGHRA and CDR2 YSYEKL. The CDR3 sequence is 15 residues long. V lost 0 bases and J lost 6, with 12 bases in between. The chain's CDR3 is CASSQDTGISQPQHF. The CDR3 coding sequence is TGCGCCAGCAGCCAAGATACAGGTATCAGTCAGCCCCAGCATTTT.

CDR3 sequence reads: CASSEGTGTNYEQYF. The CDR3 nucleotides read TGTGCCAGCAGTGAAGGAACAGGGACTAACTACGAGCAGTACTTC. The chain couples TRBV2 to TRBJ2-5; possibly TRBD2 for D (7 bases). The last part of the DNA fits TRBJ2-7 better; the J call may be wrong. Germline CDR1 and CDR2: SNHLY and FYNNEI. The length of the CDR3 is 15 residues.

Only a few counts were recorded for this clonotype. This chain connects TRBV29-1 to TRBJ2-3; D is tentatively TRBD1 or TRBD2 (7 bases each). This CDR3 has 14 amino acids. The V gene's germline CDR1 is SQVTM and CDR2 ANQGSEA. V dropped 5 bases and J dropped 0 bases, with 12 bases sitting between them. Here the CDR3 DNA reads TGCAGCGTTAGCGGGACAGTTAGCACAGATACGCAGTATTTT. It translates to CSVSGTVSTDTQYF.

This clonotype was found a few times. This sequence joins TRBV6-5 and TRBJ1-6, with TRBD1 matching over 7 bases. Trimming took 7 bases from V and 7 from J; bases not matched to a gene: 7. The germline V gene has CDR1 MNHEY and CDR2 SVGAGI. The CDR3 has 14 residues. CDR3 coding DNA: TGTGCCAGCACAAAGGGACAGCAAAATTCACCCCTCCACTTT. Protein sequence: CASTKGQQNSPLHF.

This clonotype has a handful of counts. The rearrangement uses TRBV24-1 and TRBJ2-5, with a possible D match to TRBD1 (5 bases). The ends were cut back, 10 bases at V and 1 base at J, with 9 bases in the middle. Per germline, CDR1 KGHDR and CDR2 SFDVKD. The CDR3 has 12 amino acids. CDR3 amino acids: CATRGSQETQYF. The CDR3 nucleotides read TGTGCCACTAGGGGCAGCCAAGAGACCCAGTACTTC.

The CDR3, as DNA: TGTGCCAGCACGGGACAGTCCACAGATACGCAGTATTTT. Its translation is CASTGQSTDTQYF. The chain has TRBV12-3 or TRBV12-4 and TRBJ2-3; the match to TRBD1 covers 7 bases. Trimming removed 7 bases from V and 2 bases from J; junction bases left unmatched: 3. The CDR3 contains 13 residues.

The rearrangement links TRBV6-5 to TRBJ2-7; 9 bases map to TRBD1. The CDR3 is 18 amino acids. V was clipped by 3 bases and J by 2 bases; unmatched bases: 14. Germline CDR1 MNHEY, CDR2 SVGAGI. CDR3 sequence: CASSYPGTGKFITYEQYF. The CDR3 bases are TGTGCCAGCAGTTATCCCGGGACAGGGAAATTCATTACCTACGAGCAGTACTTC.

The chain carries TRBV7-3 and TRBJ2-3; 9 nucleotides agree with TRBD1. V lost 5 bases to trimming and J lost 6 bases; unmatched junction nucleotides: 3. CDR1 and CDR2 (germline): SGHTA, FQGTGA. The CDR3 contains 13 residues. CDR3 nucleotides: TGTGCCAGCAGCCGGGACAGGGTGGATACGCAGTATTTT. Its protein is CASSRDRVDTQYF.